The 32 T cell receptor beta chains given below trace back to one sample, sequenced in a study of technical replicates of blood from several donors. Repertoires were generated with immunoSEQ multiplex PCR, while TCRdb's copy carries only in-frame clones and drops some. The data contain about 74,000 clones, almost 96% of them singletons. Sequencing input: T cells isolated from PBMCs. These receptors were taken from a human donor in good health.

The V and J genes are TRBV7-8 and TRBJ2-5; 9 nucleotides match TRBD1. CDR1 is SGHVS and CDR2 is FQNEAQ in the germline V gene. J was trimmed by 3 bases and V by 8 bases; bases with no gene match: 4. The CDR3 spans 13 residues. This chain's CDR3 is CASGRDREETQYF. CDR3 coding DNA: TGTGCCAGCGGTAGGGACAGGGAAGAGACCCAGTACTTC.

This CDR3 is CASSHLGLTNEQFF. CDR3 bases: TGCGCCAGCAGCCACTTGGGACTAACCAATGAGCAGTTCTTC. The V and J genes are TRBV4-1 and TRBJ2-1; 7 nucleotides match TRBD2. V lost 3 bases, J lost 6 bases, and 5 bases stayed unmatched. Germline lookup yields CDR1 MGHRA and CDR2 YSYEKL. The CDR3 sequence is 14 residues long.

V and J are TRBV25-1 and TRBJ1-5; D gene uncertain. This CDR3 has 13 amino acids. The germline V gene has CDR1 MGHDK and CDR2 SYGVNS. V was cut by 4 bases and J by 0 bases, with 4 bases left in between. CDR3 DNA sequence: TGTGCCAGCAGTGGCTATAGCAATCAGCCCCAGCATTTT. It codes for CASSGYSNQPQHF.

The V call is TRBV6-5, the J call TRBJ2-7, with TRBD1 matching over 7 bases. J was trimmed by 2 bases and V by 6 bases; bases with no gene match: 7. Germline-derived CDR1 and CDR2 are MNHEY and SVGAGI. CDR3 length equals 14 residues. In DNA form, the CDR3 reads TGTGCCAGCAGACAACAGGGGATCGCCTACGAGCAGTACTTC. It specifies CASRQQGIAYEQYF.

This sequence joins TRBV27 and TRBJ1-2; 7 nucleotides align to TRBD1. The CDR3 spans 14 residues. Germline V gives CDR1 MNHEY, CDR2 SMNVEV (reference sequence). V dropped 2 bases and J dropped 7; count of bases not matched to a gene: 7. CDR3 in amino acids: CASSLVGGGGGYTF. CDR3 nucleotide sequence: TGTGCCAGCAGTTTAGTAGGGGGCGGAGGTGGCTACACCTTC.

V usage is TRBV27 and J usage is TRBJ2-1; 10 nucleotides agree with TRBD2. The germline CDR1 and CDR2 sequences are MNHEY and SMNVEV (reference sequence). The V and J ends lost 5 bases and 7 bases, in that order; junction bases with no gene match: 5. The CDR3 loop spans 14 amino acids. The DNA of the CDR3 is TGTGCCAGCAGTCTAGCGGGAGCGGGGAATGAGCAGTTCTTC. This encodes CASSLAGAGNEQFF.

CDR3 coding DNA: TGTGCCAGCCTAACAACGGGTAACTATGGCTACACCTTC. It yields the protein CASLTTGNYGYTF. The chain carries TRBV19 and TRBJ1-2; no definite D call. The length of the CDR3 is 13 residues. CDR1 and CDR2 (germline): LNHDA, SQIVND (reference sequence). The V and J ends lost 9 bases and 1 base respectively, with 12 bases between them.

The chain recombines TRBV7-9 with TRBJ2-7; 12 bases line up with TRBD1. Trimming cost V 0 bases and J 4 bases; bases outside gene matches: 4. CDR1 and CDR2 from the germline V gene are SEHNR and FQNEAQ (reference sequence). The CDR3 has 16 residues. The CDR3 coding sequence is TGTGCCAGCAGCTTAGCGGGACAGGGGGCCTTTTACGAGCAGTACTTC. Translation gives CASSLAGQGAFYEQYF.

The chain is built from TRBV7-9 and TRBJ1-2; TRBD1 might be the D (5 bases). Germline V gene sequence: CDR1 SEHNR, CDR2 FQNEAQ (reference sequence). The V end was cut by 2 bases, the J end by 4 bases, with 11 bases between. The CDR3 consists of 14 residues. The CDR3 region has the DNA TGTGCCAGCAGCTTAATGGACACTTCCTATGGCTACACCTTC. Translation gives CASSLMDTSYGYTF.

The chain joins TRBV7-2 to TRBJ1-1; no clear D. This CDR3 has 11 amino acids. The V and J ends lost 1 base and 9 bases respectively, with 6 bases between them. CDR1 SGHTA and CDR2 FQGNSA come from the germline V gene. CDR3 region: CASSLVRQAFF. As DNA, the CDR3 is TGTGCCAGCAGCTTAGTGAGGCAAGCTTTCTTT.

Details on this clone: Different DNA sequences within this sample yield the same CDR3. The J gene is TRBJ2-1, the V gene TRBV29-1; 7 bases agree with TRBD2. This CDR3 contains 13 residues. V lost 4 bases and J lost 4; bases outside the gene matches: 4. Germline CDR1 and CDR2: SQVTM and ANQGSEA. In DNA form, the CDR3 reads TGCAGCGTTGTTGGCGGGAGTTACAATGAGCAGTTCTTC. Amino acids: CSVVGGSYNEQFF.

The chain uses TRBV28 and TRBJ2-3, with a tentative D call TRBD2 (5 bases). The CDR3 length is 16 residues. V lost 3 bases and J 1 base, leaving 14 bases between the germline ends. CDR1 is MDHEN, CDR2 SYDVKM, per germline. CDR3 sequence reads: CASSLSFTGGTDTQYF. CDR3 in DNA: TGTGCCAGCAGTTTGTCCTTTACCGGGGGCACAGATACGCAGTATTTT.

This clone was seen only once. V and J are TRBV30 and TRBJ1-1, with unresolved D. The CDR3 is made up of 13 amino acids. With 0 bases removed from V and 6 bases from J, the gap between germline ends came to 11 bases. CDR1 GTSNPN and CDR2 SVGIG come from the germline V gene (reference sequence). The CDR3 DNA follows: TGTGCCTGGAGTGTACAAGCCGGGGCTGAAGCTTTCTTT. This gives the protein CAWSVQAGAEAFF.

The rearrangement links TRBV19 to TRBJ1-5, with D possibly TRBD1 on 5 matching bases. Germline CDR1 and CDR2: LNHDA and SQIVND (reference sequence). Trimming removed 7 bases from V and 0 bases from J, with 19 bases in between. The CDR3 totals 17 residues. The CDR3 region has the DNA TGTGCCAGTATCAACGACCAGGGACTTTATAGCAATCAGCCCCAGCATTTT. Amino acids: CASINDQGLYSNQPQHF. Full variable domain (missing parts from reference TRBV19 and TRBJ1-5): DGGITQSPKYLFRKEGQNVTLSCEQNLNHDAMYWYRQDPGQGLRLIYYSQIVNDFQKGDIAEGYSVSREKKESFPLTVTSAQKNPTAFYLCASINDQGLYSNQPQHFGDGTRLSIL.

The CDR3 protein is CAWSVARYEQYF. The CDR3 DNA reads TGTGCCTGGAGTGTAGCCCGGTACGAGCAGTACTTC. The rearrangement links TRBV30 to TRBJ2-5; D is ambiguous. The DNA end favors TRBJ2-7, so the J call may be wrong. The CDR3 totals 12 residues. The germline V gene has CDR1 GTSNPN and CDR2 SVGIG (reference sequence).

This chain connects TRBV4-1 to TRBJ2-1; 9 bases map to TRBD2. This CDR3 has 16 amino acids. With 4 bases clipped from V and 6 bases from J, the junction kept 10 bases outside the gene matches. The V gene's germline CDR1 is MGHRA and CDR2 YSYEKL. The CDR3 DNA is TGCGCCAGCAGCCCGCATGGGACTAGCCTGGGCAATGAGCAGTTCTTC. Residues: CASSPHGTSLGNEQFF.

The chain links TRBV27 to TRBJ1-1; possible D gene TRBD1, 5 bases. Trimming removed 3 bases at V and 4 bases at J, with 9 bases between. CDR1 and CDR2 from the germline V gene are MNHEY and SMNVEV (reference sequence). The CDR3 has 13 residues. The DNA for the CDR3 is TGTGCCAGCAGTTTTAGACAGATCACTGAAGCTTTCTTT. Its translation is CASSFRQITEAFF.

This chain links TRBV2 with TRBJ1-1; 9 nucleotides line up with TRBD1. In germline, CDR1 is SNHLY, CDR2 FYNNEI. There are 14 residues in the CDR3. The J segment lost 5 bases and the V segment lost 9 bases, leaving 10 bases of the junction unmatched. CDR3 sequence (DNA): TGTGCCAGTCTAATTTCCGGGACAGGGACTGAAGCTTTCTTT. Amino acids: CASLISGTGTEAFF.

The chain carries TRBV2 and TRBJ1-2; D is perhaps TRBD1 (5 bases). This CDR3 is 15 amino acids long. V was shortened by 6 bases and J by 4 bases, with 18 bases between the two germline ends. Germline lookup yields CDR1 SNHLY and CDR2 FYNNEI. The CDR3 DNA follows: TGTGCCAGCAGGGGCCCCGGAGGGGCGGGCTATGGCTACACCTTC. Residues: CASRGPGGAGYGYTF.

The chain uses TRBV6-1 and TRBJ2-3; 9 nucleotides match TRBD1. The V gene's germline CDR1 is MNHNS and CDR2 SASEGT. The V segment lost 4 bases and the J segment 7 bases; nucleotides outside the gene matches: 9. The CDR3 consists of 15 residues. CDR3 sequence reads: CASSVGTGREHTQYF. The CDR3 nucleotides are TGTGCCAGCAGTGTGGGGACAGGGAGGGAACATACGCAGTATTTT.

The J gene is TRBJ2-3, the V gene TRBV11-3; 7 bases agree with TRBD1. With 5 bases clipped from V and 0 bases from J, the junction kept 5 bases outside the gene matches. The CDR3 has 15 residues. Looked up from germline, CDR1 is SGHNT and CDR2 is YENEEA. This CDR3 reads CASSGDSASTDTQYF. CDR3 DNA sequence: TGTGCCAGCAGCGGGGACAGCGCTAGCACAGATACGCAGTATTTT.

The chain is built from TRBV18 and TRBJ1-5, with D tentatively TRBD1 (5 bases). This CDR3 is 13 amino acids long. From germline, CDR1 is KGHSH and CDR2 LQKENI. Trimming took 6 bases from V and 3 from J, leaving 9 bases between them. CDR3 bases: TGTGCCAGCTCCGACAGTTACAATCAGCCCCAGCATTTT. It translates to CASSDSYNQPQHF.

The V and J genes are TRBV11-2 and TRBJ1-3; D is possibly TRBD1 (5 bases). The CDR3 sequence is 14 residues long. Germline CDR1 and CDR2: SGHAT and FQNNGV. Trimming took 3 bases from V and 2 from J, leaving 8 bases between them. The CDR3 loop is CASSFIGAGNTIYF. CDR3 DNA: TGTGCCAGCAGCTTCATAGGGGCTGGAAACACCATATATTTT.

The chain carries TRBV5-6 and TRBJ2-7; 10 nucleotides agree with TRBD2. The CDR3 has 15 amino acids. Trimming at V came to 0 bases and at J to 7 bases, leaving 7 bases not matched to a gene. Germline CDR1 reads SGHDT; CDR2 reads YYEEEE. Here the CDR3 DNA reads TGTGCCAGCAGCTTGGGAGCGGGAGGGACGGGAGAGCAGTACTTC. Protein sequence: CASSLGAGGTGEQYF.

This sequence joins TRBV7-8 and TRBJ2-1, with TRBD2 matching 11 bases. There are 17 residues in the CDR3. Unmatched junction bases numbered 6, after V lost 5 bases and J lost 0 bases. Germline-derived CDR1 and CDR2 are SGHVS and FQNEAQ. The CDR3 sequence is CASSPGLAGGSYNEQFF. The CDR3 nucleotides read TGTGCCAGCAGCCCAGGGCTAGCGGGGGGCTCCTACAATGAGCAGTTCTTC.

The V call is TRBV27, the J call TRBJ2-1; tentatively, D is TRBD2 (7 bases). The CDR3 consists of 18 residues. Per the germline V gene, CDR1 is MNHEY and CDR2 is SMNVEV (reference sequence). The V end lost 0 bases, the J end lost 0 bases, and 15 bases lay between the germline ends. The DNA of the CDR3 is TGTGCCAGCAGTTTATCGGGGGGCGGGAGTAACTCCTACAATGAGCAGTTCTTC. It translates to CASSLSGGGSNSYNEQFF.

The CDR3 DNA sequence: TGTGCCAGCAGTGAATCAGGGATTGAAAAACTGTTTTTT. Its protein product is CASSESGIEKLFF. The chain combines TRBV6-1 with TRBJ1-4; D possibly corresponds to TRBD1 (5 bases). Per the germline V gene, CDR1 is MNHNS and CDR2 is SASEGT. V shed 2 bases and J shed 7 bases, with 8 bases lying between them. The CDR3 runs to 13 residues.

The CDR3 bases are TGTGCCAGCAGCTTAACGGGAGGGCCTGGTAATGAGCAGTTCTTC. Amino acids: CASSLTGGPGNEQFF. This sequence joins TRBV11-2 and TRBJ2-1, with 8 nucleotides matching TRBD2. In germline, CDR1 is SGHAT, CDR2 FQNNGV. The CDR3 has 15 residues. V shed 2 bases, J shed 7 bases, and the junction held 7 bases outside the gene matches. The full variable domain, in which reference TRBV11-2 and TRBJ2-1 provide the parts outside the CDR3, is EAGVAQSPRYKIIEKRQSVAFWCNPISGHATLYWYQQILGQGPKLLIQFQNNGVVDDSQLPKDRFSAERLKGVDSTLKIQPAKLEDSAVYLCASSLTGGPGNEQFFGPGTRLTVL.

This chain connects TRBV5-4 to TRBJ2-5; D may be TRBD1 (8 bases). Trimming took off 0 bases at V and 6 bases at J, with 15 bases between the two ends. Germline CDR1 reads SGHNT; CDR2 reads YYREEE (reference sequence). This CDR3 is built from 15 residues. The CDR3 nucleotides read TGTGCCAGCAGCTTGGATCAACAGGGGGGGAAGACCCAGTACTTC. Its translation: CASSLDQQGGKTQYF. The full variable domain, in which reference TRBV5-4 and TRBJ2-5 provide the parts outside the CDR3, is ETGVTQSPTHLIKTRGQQVTLRCSSQSGHNTVSWYQQALGQGPQFIFQYYREEENGRGNFPPRFSGLQFPNYSSELNVNALELDDSALYLCASSLDQQGGKTQYFGPGTRLLVL.

J is TRBJ1-5 and V is TRBV9; the D gene is possibly TRBD1 (6 bases). The CDR3 is 13 amino acids. CDR1 and CDR2 (germline): SGDLS, YYNGEE. V was clipped by 0 bases and J by 7 bases, with 8 bases between them. The CDR3 DNA sequence: TGTGCCAGCAGCGTAGAGGGGGTCCAGCCCCAGCATTTT. Encoded protein: CASSVEGVQPQHF.

CDR3 sequence (DNA): TGTGCCAGCTCACCTTCGGGGACTCCGTGGGAGCCCCAGCATTTT. Encoded protein: CASSPSGTPWEPQHF. The V gene is TRBV18, the J gene TRBJ1-5; weak D call: TRBD1 (5 bases). This CDR3 is 15 amino acids long. Germline lookup yields CDR1 KGHSH and CDR2 LQKENI. The V and J ends lost 3 bases and 8 bases respectively, with 17 bases between them.

The chain combines TRBV5-8 with TRBJ2-1, with 7 positions matching TRBD1. The V and J ends lost 6 bases and 2 bases, in that order; junction bases with no gene match: 8. The length of the CDR3 is 15 residues. Germline CDR1 reads SGHTS; CDR2 reads YDEGEE. Written as DNA, the CDR3 is TGTGCCAGCACCCGGGACAGACCTCCCTACAATGAGCAGTTCTTC. Protein sequence: CASTRDRPPYNEQFF.